The entry below gives a single TCR beta chain sequence along with its context. This clonotype was counted a few times. This clone's antigen is unknown. Base qualities are not provided; no much larger clone lies one nucleotide away. This sample's treatment or condition label indicates: allogeneic hematopoietic cell transplantation with graft depleted of TCRalphabeta T cells and CD19 B cells. The transplant recipients were children given TCRalphabeta/CD19-depleted allogeneic hematopoietic cell grafts. This sample is drawn from a study of T-cell reconstitution after alpha-beta-depleted transplantation in children (TCRdb year 2016). About the full investigation: Using TCR repertoire profiling, the study followed T-cell immune reconstitution in a quantitative way in children after TCRalphabeta/CD19-depleted allogeneic hematopoietic cell transplantation.

The research as a whole found: Apparently early alphabetaT-cell count recovery about two months after transplant reportedly relied on only several hundred rapidly expanded clones derived from non-depleted graft cells. In some patients, the high TCRbeta diversity seen at day 60 was put down to recipient T cells and intrathymic progenitors that had survived conditioning. Over the following months the frequencies of hyperexpanded clones went down, and after one year T-cell counts and TCRbeta diversity were mostly credited to newly produced T cells.

The library was prepared using PCR. TCRdb records Illumina HiSeq 2500 as the sequencer. TCR library preparation used molecular barcoding, with unique molecular identifiers applied to normalize quantification of the TCRbeta repertoire. TCRdb trimmed public reads at Q25 via fastp, called clones via MiXCR and kept in-frame beta chains. CDR3 protein sequences are deduplicated, and each keeps its most common genes and DNA. This sample is represented by hundreds of thousands of distinct CDR3 sequences; roughly 15% of them were singletons. The biggest ten clones account for 5% of the sample. The CDR3 sequence holds 14 residues, the cysteine and phenylalanine included. The only DNA kept is the CDR3, 42 bases in frame from the first base. The germline V gene supplies CDR1 MGHDK and CDR2 SYGVNS. V is reduced by 0 bases and J by 7 bases, leaving a spacing of 12 bases between them.

This chain joins TRBV25-1 to TRBJ2-5, with no confidently assigned D gene. The material was PBMCs, mostly from graft donor cells, obtained 360 days after TCRalphabeta/CD19-depleted stem cell transplant. The source of this sequence is a male patient under 18 who had a stem cell transplant for acute lymphoblastic leukemia, so the T cells may come from the graft donor. Here the CDR3 is given as CASSEYGRLGTQYF. The DNA reads TGTGCCAGCAGTGAATATGGGCGGCTCGGGACCCAGTACTTC.